Below, 26 T cell receptor beta chains from the same sample are listed, as sequenced in a study of T cells in Graves' hyperthyroidism and ophthalmopathy. The source material, RNA transcripts, was used to amplify TCR beta CDR3 regions. A first-round RT-PCR of the TCR CDR3 used the HTBI primer set. Each CDR3 protein is one row after TCRdb ran MiXCR on the multiplex PCR reads. Counted here are fewer than 500,000 distinct CDR3 sequences, approximately 15% occurring once; the ten biggest clones make up around a fifth. Material for sequencing was blood. The receptor source for this set is a woman in her 30s with Graves' ophthalmopathy.

This clonotype was recorded at least ten times. The V gene is TRBV3-1, the J gene TRBJ2-7, with a weak D call TRBD2 (5 bases). From germline, CDR1 is LGHDT and CDR2 YNNKEL (reference sequence). There are 13 residues in the CDR3. Trimming removed 4 bases at V and 7 bases at J, with 14 bases between. In DNA form, the CDR3 reads TGTGCCAGCAGCCCAGAACGGGATGGAGAGCAGTACTTC. Its translation is CASSPERDGEQYF.

This clonotype appeared many times. The rearrangement links TRBV6-1 to TRBJ1-2; 8 nucleotides match TRBD1. V gave up 6 bases and J gave up 5 bases; unmatched junction bases: 17. The CDR3 extends over 17 amino acids. The V gene's germline CDR1 is MNHNS and CDR2 SASEGT. In DNA, the CDR3 is TGTGCCAGCAGCCCTCGTCCCCCAGTCCAGGGGGCGTATGGCTACACCTTC. This gives the protein CASSPRPPVQGAYGYTF.

The chain couples TRBV11-1 to TRBJ2-1; 16 nucleotides align to TRBD2. The germline V gene has CDR1 SGHAT and CDR2 FQDESV (reference sequence). The CDR3 has 16 amino acids. The trim removed 4 bases at V and 9 bases at J, leaving 6 bases unmatched. CDR3 in amino acids: CASSSGTSGGVGEQFF. DNA for the CDR3: TGTGCCAGCAGCTCCGGGACTAGCGGGGGGGTCGGTGAGCAGTTCTTC.

The chain uses TRBV13 and TRBJ2-3; maybe TRBD2 (5 bases). Germline values: CDR1 PRHDT, CDR2 FYEKMQ (reference sequence). Trimming cost V 5 bases and J 8 bases, with 11 bases left between them. This CDR3 region has 12 residues. CDR3 in DNA: TGTGCCAGCAGCATCGGTGGAGGTACGCAGTATTTT. Amino acid sequence: CASSIGGGTQYF.

This clonotype was detected many times. V gene TRBV14 combines with J gene TRBJ2-3; 8 bases fit TRBD1. V was pared by 0 bases and J by 9 bases, with 5 bases of the junction left unmatched. The CDR3 has 14 amino acids. Germline V gene sequence: CDR1 SGHDN, CDR2 FVKESK. CDR3 bases: TGTGCCAGCAGCCAAGATCCAGGGGGCGGCACGCAGTATTTT. Residues: CASSQDPGGGTQYF.

This clonotype was seen repeatedly, ten times or more. The chain couples TRBV28 to TRBJ2-7; tentatively, D is TRBD2 (5 bases). CDR1 is MDHEN, CDR2 SYDVKM, per germline. Between the trimmed V and J ends, which lost 1 base and 3 bases, there was a span of 7 bases. The CDR3 consists of 13 residues. CDR3 bases: TGTGCCAGCAGTTTATTCGACTACTACGAGCAGTACTTC. Its translation: CASSLFDYYEQYF. Using reference TRBV28 and TRBJ2-7 for the parts outside the CDR3, the full variable domain is DVKVTQSSRYLVKRTGEKVFLECVQDMDHENMFWYRQDPGLGLRLIYFSYDVKMKEKGDIPEGYSVSREKKERFSLILESASTNQTSMYLCASSLFDYYEQYFGPGTRLTVT.

The gene calls are TRBV6-4 and TRBJ2-6; possibly TRBD1 for D (5 bases). Trimming stripped 7 bases from V and 0 bases from J, with 10 bases between. The germline CDR1 and CDR2 sequences are MRHNA and SNTAGT. CDR3 length equals 15 residues. This CDR3 reads CASTHDSSGANVLTF. CDR3 bases: TGTGCCAGCACCCATGACAGCTCTGGGGCCAACGTCCTGACTTTC.

In this sample, this clonotype turned up a few times. The chain employs TRBV3-1 and TRBJ1-3, with no clear D. Germline V lookup: CDR1 LGHDT, CDR2 YNNKEL (reference sequence). The germline V and J ends were trimmed by 1 base and 3 bases, with 7 bases remaining between them. This CDR3 spans 14 amino acids. CDR3 protein: CASSQVLDGNTIYF. CDR3 DNA: TGTGCCAGCAGCCAAGTATTGGATGGAAACACCATATATTTT. Supplemented by reference TRBV3-1 and TRBJ1-3, the full variable domain reads DTAVSQTPKYLVTQMGNDKSIKCEQNLGHDTMYWYKQDSKKFLKIMFSYNNKELIINETVPNRFSPKSPDKAHLNLHINSLELGDSAVYFCASSQVLDGNTIYFGEGSWLTVV.

This clonotype was seen repeatedly, ten times or more. The CDR3 DNA is TGTGCCAGCTCACCTATAGGAGTGGGCACTGAAGCTTTCTTT. Translation: CASSPIGVGTEAFF. The V and J genes are TRBV18 and TRBJ1-1; no definite D call. The V end was cut by 3 bases, the J end by 4 bases, with 12 bases between. The germline CDR1 and CDR2 sequences are KGHSH and LQKENI. This CDR3 is built from 14 residues.

The CDR3 loop is CSANRDYTDEQFF. The CDR3 nucleotides read TGCAGTGCCAATAGGGACTACACGGATGAGCAGTTCTTC. The chain couples TRBV20-1 to TRBJ2-1; 7 positions match TRBD2. V shed 6 bases and J 8 bases; nucleotides not matched to a gene: 10. CDR3 length: 13 amino acids. CDR1 and CDR2 from the germline V gene are DFQATT and SNEGSKA (reference sequence).

This clonotype was seen at least ten times. This chain connects TRBV7-9 to TRBJ2-1, with D unresolved. CDR3 length: 16 amino acids. CDR1 SEHNR and CDR2 FQNEAQ come from the germline V gene (reference sequence). The ends were cut back, 5 bases at V and 0 bases at J, with 14 bases in the middle. CDR3: CASSPVVKGSYNEQFF. The CDR3 DNA is TGTGCCAGCAGCCCAGTCGTCAAGGGCTCCTACAATGAGCAGTTCTTC.

The chain joins TRBV30 to TRBJ2-7; D remains ambiguous. CDR1 is GTSNPN and CDR2 is SVGIG in the germline V gene (reference sequence). Trimming removed 4 bases at V and 2 bases at J, with 12 bases between. The CDR3 contains 13 residues. CDR3 loop: CAWNGGATYEQYF. As DNA, the CDR3 is TGTGCCTGGAACGGCGGAGCAACCTACGAGCAGTACTTC.

This clonotype was recorded at least ten times. The V call is TRBV3-1, the J call TRBJ2-1; D is perhaps TRBD1 (6 bases). This CDR3 contains 14 residues. CDR1 LGHDT and CDR2 YNNKEL come from the germline V gene (reference sequence). Trimming took 3 bases from V and 2 from J, leaving 8 bases between them. In DNA form, the CDR3 reads TGTGCCAGCAGCCACCGGGACACCTACAATGAGCAGTTCTTC. Protein: CASSHRDTYNEQFF.

This clonotype was observed at least ten times. The V gene is TRBV20-1, the J gene TRBJ2-3; 7 bases fit TRBD1. The germline V gene has CDR1 DFQATT and CDR2 SNEGSKA (reference sequence). CDR3 length: 15 amino acids. The junction had 11 bases not matched to a gene; V was cut back by 6 bases and J by 2 bases. The CDR3 here is CSAQGNRGITDTQYF. CDR3 DNA: TGCAGTGCCCAAGGGAACAGGGGTATCACAGATACGCAGTATTTT.

This clonotype was seen many times. The genes are TRBV9 and TRBJ1-2; D ambiguous. Germline CDR1 SGDLS, CDR2 YYNGEE. The CDR3 covers 12 residues. The V end was cut by 3 bases, the J end by 6 bases, with 9 bases between. In DNA, the CDR3 is TGTGCCAGCAGCGCCGCCCCGCATGGCTACACCTTC. Translation gives CASSAAPHGYTF.

The chain's CDR3 is CASSLGTASGYTF. Written as DNA, the CDR3 is TGTGCCAGCAGCTTAGGGACGGCTTCTGGCTACACCTTC. The rearrangement uses TRBV11-2 and TRBJ1-2; D ambiguous. Germline CDR1 is SGHAT and CDR2 is FQNNGV. The V and J ends lost 1 base and 7 bases respectively, with 10 bases between them. The CDR3 sequence is 13 residues long.

This clonotype was counted at least ten times. The chain joins TRBV20-1 to TRBJ2-3, with TRBD2 matching over 8 bases. This CDR3 spans 14 amino acids. Germline V gene data show CDR1 as DFQATT and CDR2 as SNEGSKA (reference sequence). CDR3 nucleotide sequence: TGCAGGGGGAGCGGGGGACTAAGCACAGATACGCAGTATTTT. It encodes CRGSGGLSTDTQYF.

In regard to this clonotype: The junction does not match germline at one end; this may be a read error. The DNA of the CDR3 is TGTGCCAGTAGTAGGTCGGGGAAGAACGCTGAAGCTTTCTTT. It codes for CASSRSGKNAEAFF. The chain recombines TRBV19 with TRBJ1-1, with no clear D. This CDR3 has 14 amino acids. Per the germline V gene, CDR1 is LNHDA and CDR2 is SQIVND (reference sequence).

In this sample, this clonotype turned up many times. The gene calls are TRBV9 and TRBJ2-5; unclear D gene. Germline V gene data show CDR1 as SGDLS and CDR2 as YYNGEE. The CDR3 loop spans 15 amino acids. The V end lost 0 bases, the J end lost 2 bases, and 11 bases lay between the germline ends. CDR3 DNA sequence: TGTGCCAGCAGCGTAGGAACAGCCGCACAAGAGACCCAGTACTTC. Translated, it gives CASSVGTAAQETQYF.

In its sample, this clonotype was seen many times. This chain joins TRBV30 and TRBJ2-7; tentatively, D is TRBD2 (7 bases). The V gene's germline CDR1 is GTSNPN and CDR2 SVGIG (reference sequence). Deletions cut 0 bases from V and 1 base from J, with 10 bases between. This CDR3 contains 14 residues. Written as DNA, the CDR3 is TGTGCCTGGAGTGTACGGGGGGCGTCCTACGAGCAGTACTTC. Translated, it gives CAWSVRGASYEQYF.

This clonotype was seen repeatedly, ten times or more. The chain combines TRBV2 with TRBJ1-5, with 10 bases aligning to TRBD1. The CDR3 sequence is 14 residues long. The V segment lost 3 bases and the J segment 5 bases; nucleotides outside the gene matches: 1. Germline loops: CDR1 SNHLY, CDR2 FYNNEI. CDR3 in amino acids: CASSETGGHQPQHF. The CDR3 coding sequence is TGTGCCAGCAGTGAGACAGGGGGCCATCAGCCCCAGCATTTT. The full variable domain, completed using reference TRBV2 and TRBJ1-5, is EPEVTQTPSHQVTQMGQEVILRCVPISNHLYFYWYRQILGQKVEFLVSFYNNEISEKSEIFDDQFSVERPDGSNFTLKIRSTKLEDSAMYFCASSETGGHQPQHFGDGTRLSIL.

A few counts support this clonotype. This CDR3 is CASSLYRYQETQYF. CDR3 coding DNA: TGTGCCAGCAGTCTATACAGGTACCAAGAGACCCAGTACTTC. V is TRBV28 and J is TRBJ2-5; weak D call: TRBD1 (5 bases). This CDR3 is 14 amino acids long. V dropped 5 bases and J dropped 0 bases, with 10 bases sitting between them. Germline assignment: CDR1 MDHEN and CDR2 SYDVKM.

This clonotype occurred many times. V usage is TRBV18 and J usage is TRBJ1-3, with unresolved D. V gave up 3 bases and J gave up 0 bases, with 9 bases separating them. The CDR3 has 15 amino acids. Germline CDR1 and CDR2: KGHSH and LQKENI. The CDR3 reads CASSPSDTSGNTIYF. The CDR3, as DNA: TGTGCCAGCTCACCTTCCGACACCTCTGGAAACACCATATATTTT.

In its sample, this clonotype was seen many times. The V gene is TRBV20-1, the J gene TRBJ1-1; 9 bases are shared with TRBD1. The CDR3 contains 15 residues. CDR1 and CDR2 from the germline V gene are DFQATT and SNEGSKA (reference sequence). With V trimmed by 4 bases and J by 8 bases, 14 bases remained unmatched. The chain's CDR3 is CSANPPGTGSGEAFF. The CDR3 bases are TGCAGTGCTAACCCACCCGGGACAGGGTCCGGGGAAGCTTTCTTT.

The chain uses TRBV20-1 and TRBJ1-5; 8 bases are a match to TRBD1. There are 14 residues in the CDR3. Trimming took 3 bases from V and 5 from J; bases not matched to a gene: 6. Germline values: CDR1 DFQATT, CDR2 SNEGSKA (reference sequence). In DNA form, the CDR3 reads TGCAGTGCTAGTGGACAGGGACACGATCAGCCCCAGCATTTT. The encoded protein is CSASGQGHDQPQHF.

The count of this clonotype is one. The chain combines TRBV28 with TRBJ1-4; D is ambiguous. In germline, CDR1 is MDHEN, CDR2 SYDVKM. Deletions cut 11 bases from V and 0 bases from J, with 10 bases between. The CDR3 is made up of 13 amino acids. For the CDR3, the DNA is TGTGCCGCAGACGATGCAACTAATGAAAAACTGTTTTTT. Protein product: CAADDATNEKLFF.